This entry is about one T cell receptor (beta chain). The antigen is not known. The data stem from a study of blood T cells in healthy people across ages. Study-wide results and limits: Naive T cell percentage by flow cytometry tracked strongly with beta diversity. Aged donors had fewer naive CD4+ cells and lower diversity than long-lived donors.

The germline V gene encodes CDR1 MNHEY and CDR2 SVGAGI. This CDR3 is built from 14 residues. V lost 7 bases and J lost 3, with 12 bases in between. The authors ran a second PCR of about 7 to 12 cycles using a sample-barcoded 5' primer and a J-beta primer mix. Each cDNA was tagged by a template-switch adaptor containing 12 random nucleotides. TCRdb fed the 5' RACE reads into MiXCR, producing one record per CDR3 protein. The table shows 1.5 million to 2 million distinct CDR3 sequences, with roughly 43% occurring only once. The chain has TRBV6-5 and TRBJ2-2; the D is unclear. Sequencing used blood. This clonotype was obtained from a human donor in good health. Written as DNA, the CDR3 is TGTGCCAGCAAGGGCGTAACCTACACCGGGGAGCTGTTTTTT. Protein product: CASKGVTYTGELFF.